The clone carrying this T cell receptor (beta chain) was observed many times. Its cognate antigen is unknown. TCRdb re-analysed the 5' RACE reads in MiXCR, keeping a single row per CDR3 protein. The table lists fewer than 200,000 distinct CDR3 sequences, around a sixth of them singletons. This CDR3 contains 14 residues. The trim removed 4 bases at V and 7 bases at J, leaving 6 bases unmatched. Per the germline V gene, CDR1 is MGHDK and CDR2 is SYGVNS. This record comes from a study of CD8 T cells in ankylosing spondylitis. Study observations and caveats: Apparently characteristic of ankylosing spondylitis blood was a TCR beta motif (about 8 highly homologous variants).

V and J are TRBV25-1 and TRBJ1-2; TRBD1 matches 10 bases. The sequenced material came from blood, either unsorted or a sorted T cell fraction (not recorded which). This TCR came from a male donor aged 5-29 years with ankylosing spondylitis or in good health (not recorded which). CDR3 loop: CASSGQGAIGGYTF. CDR3 coding DNA: TGTGCCAGCAGTGGACAGGGGGCGATTGGTGGCTACACCTTC.